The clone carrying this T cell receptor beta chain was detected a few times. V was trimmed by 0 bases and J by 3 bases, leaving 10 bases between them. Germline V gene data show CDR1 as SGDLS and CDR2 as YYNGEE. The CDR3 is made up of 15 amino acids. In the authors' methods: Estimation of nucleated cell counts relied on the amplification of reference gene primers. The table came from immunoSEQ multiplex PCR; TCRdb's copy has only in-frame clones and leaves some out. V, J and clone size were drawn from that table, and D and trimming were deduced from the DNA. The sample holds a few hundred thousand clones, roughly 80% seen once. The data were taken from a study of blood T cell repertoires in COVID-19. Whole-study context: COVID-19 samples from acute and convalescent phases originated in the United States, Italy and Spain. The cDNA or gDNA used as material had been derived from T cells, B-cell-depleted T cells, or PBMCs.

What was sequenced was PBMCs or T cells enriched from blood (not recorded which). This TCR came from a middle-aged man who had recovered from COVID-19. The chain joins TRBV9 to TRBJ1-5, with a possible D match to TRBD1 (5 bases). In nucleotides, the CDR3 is TGTGCCAGCAGCGTAGCTTTACAGGACAATCAGCCCCAGCATTTT. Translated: CASSVALQDNQPQHF.